Included here is one TCR beta chain sequence, with context. The CDR3 totals 14 residues. Germline loops: CDR1 SEHNR, CDR2 FQNEAQ (reference sequence). The V end was cut by 5 bases, the J end by 5 bases, with 13 bases between. The data stem from a study of control samples from healthy donors and cancer patients. TCRdb's copy holds only in-frame clones and misses some; the assay was immunoSEQ multiplex PCR. Among around 170,000 clones listed, 88% were seen once. Material: blood. This chain joins TRBV7-9 and TRBJ2-1; D is possibly TRBD2 (5 bases). The receptor's source is a woman aged 25 to 39 in good health. The CDR3 is CASSPSGVNNEQFF. Here the CDR3 DNA reads TGTGCCAGCAGCCCCAGCGGAGTGAACAATGAGCAGTTCTTC.